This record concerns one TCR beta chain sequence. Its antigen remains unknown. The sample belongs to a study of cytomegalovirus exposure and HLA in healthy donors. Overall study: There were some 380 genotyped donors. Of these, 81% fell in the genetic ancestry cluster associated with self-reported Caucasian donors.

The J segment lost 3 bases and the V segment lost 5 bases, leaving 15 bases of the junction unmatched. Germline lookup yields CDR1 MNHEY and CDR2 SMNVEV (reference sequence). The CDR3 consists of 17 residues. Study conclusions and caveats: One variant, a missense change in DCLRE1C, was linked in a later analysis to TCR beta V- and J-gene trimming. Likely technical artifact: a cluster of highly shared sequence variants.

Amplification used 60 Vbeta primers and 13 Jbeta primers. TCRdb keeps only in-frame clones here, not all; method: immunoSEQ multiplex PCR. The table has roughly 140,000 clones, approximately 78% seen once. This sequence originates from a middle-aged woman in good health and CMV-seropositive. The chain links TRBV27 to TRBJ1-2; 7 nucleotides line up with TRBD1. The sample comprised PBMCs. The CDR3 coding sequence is TGTGCCAGCAGTCCCCTGACAGGGCTCCCTGAGGACTATGGCTACACCTTC. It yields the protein CASSPLTGLPEDYGYTF.